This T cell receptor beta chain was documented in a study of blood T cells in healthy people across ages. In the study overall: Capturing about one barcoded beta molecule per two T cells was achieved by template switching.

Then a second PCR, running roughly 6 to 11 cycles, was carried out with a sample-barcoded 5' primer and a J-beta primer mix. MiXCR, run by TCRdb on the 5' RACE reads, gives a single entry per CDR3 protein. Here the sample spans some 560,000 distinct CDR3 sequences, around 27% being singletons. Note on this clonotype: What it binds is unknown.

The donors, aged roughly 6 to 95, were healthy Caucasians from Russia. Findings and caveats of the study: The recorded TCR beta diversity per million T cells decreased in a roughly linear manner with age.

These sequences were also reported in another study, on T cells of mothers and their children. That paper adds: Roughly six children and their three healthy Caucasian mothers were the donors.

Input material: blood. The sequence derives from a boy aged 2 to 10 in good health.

The CDR3 here is CASSYSRRQETYEQYF. DNA of the CDR3: TGTGCCAGCAGTTACTCTCGGCGACAGGAGACCTACGAGCAGTACTTC. V and J are TRBV6-5 and TRBJ2-7; possibly TRBD1 for D (6 bases). V was cut by 0 bases and J by 2 bases, with 14 bases left in between. The CDR3 is 16 amino acids. Per germline, CDR1 MNHEY and CDR2 SVGAGI.